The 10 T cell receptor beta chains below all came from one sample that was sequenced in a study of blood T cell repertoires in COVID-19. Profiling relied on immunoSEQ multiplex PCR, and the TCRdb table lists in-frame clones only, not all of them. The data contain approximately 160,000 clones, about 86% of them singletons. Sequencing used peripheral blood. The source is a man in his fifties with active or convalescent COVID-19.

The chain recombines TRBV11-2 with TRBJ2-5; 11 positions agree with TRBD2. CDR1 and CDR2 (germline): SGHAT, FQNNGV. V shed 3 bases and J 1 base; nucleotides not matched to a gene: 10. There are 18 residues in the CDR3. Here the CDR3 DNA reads TGTGCCAGCAGCTTGATTATCCATAGCGGGGGGGCCCAAGAGACCCAGTACTTC. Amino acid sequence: CASSLIIHSGGAQETQYF.

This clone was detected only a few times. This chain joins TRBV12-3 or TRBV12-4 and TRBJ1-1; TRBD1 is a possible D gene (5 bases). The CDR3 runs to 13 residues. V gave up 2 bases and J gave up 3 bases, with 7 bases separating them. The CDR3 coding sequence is TGTGCCAGCAGTTTAAAAGGGGACACTGAAGCTTTCTTT. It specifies CASSLKGDTEAFF.

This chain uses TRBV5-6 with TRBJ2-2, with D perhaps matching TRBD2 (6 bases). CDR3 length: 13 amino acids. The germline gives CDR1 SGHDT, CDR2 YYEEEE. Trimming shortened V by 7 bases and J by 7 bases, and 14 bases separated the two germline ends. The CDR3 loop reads CASLRGFIGELFF. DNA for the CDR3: TGTGCCAGCTTACGGGGGTTCATCGGGGAGCTGTTTTTT. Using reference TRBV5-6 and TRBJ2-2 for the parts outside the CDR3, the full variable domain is DAGVTQSPTHLIKTRGQQVTLRCSPKSGHDTVSWYQQALGQGPQFIFQYYEEEERQRGNFPDRFSGHQFPNYSSELNVNALLLGDSALYLCASLRGFIGELFFGEGSRLTVL.

The CDR3 loop is CASGPGLAAGDTQYF. The DNA for the CDR3 is TGTGCTAGTGGTCCCGGACTAGCGGCCGGGGATACGCAGTATTTT. The chain uses TRBV12-5 and TRBJ2-3, with 10 bases identical to TRBD2. Germline V gene sequence: CDR1 LGHNT, CDR2 FRNRAP. The ends lost 5 bases at V and 6 bases at J; junction bases unmatched: 8. This CDR3 is built from 15 residues.

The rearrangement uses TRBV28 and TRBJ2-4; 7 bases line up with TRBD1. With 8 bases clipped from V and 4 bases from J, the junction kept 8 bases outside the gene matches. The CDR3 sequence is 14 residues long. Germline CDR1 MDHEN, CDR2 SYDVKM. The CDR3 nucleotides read TGTGCCAGCTCCCTGGGACAGAATAAAAACATTCAGTACTTC. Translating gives CASSLGQNKNIQYF.

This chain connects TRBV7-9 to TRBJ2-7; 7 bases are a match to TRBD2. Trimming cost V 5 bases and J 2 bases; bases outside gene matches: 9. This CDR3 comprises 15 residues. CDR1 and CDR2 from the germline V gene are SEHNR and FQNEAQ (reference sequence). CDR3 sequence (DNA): TGTGCCAGCAGCCCCCATACTAGCGTTACCTACGAGCAGTACTTC. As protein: CASSPHTSVTYEQYF.

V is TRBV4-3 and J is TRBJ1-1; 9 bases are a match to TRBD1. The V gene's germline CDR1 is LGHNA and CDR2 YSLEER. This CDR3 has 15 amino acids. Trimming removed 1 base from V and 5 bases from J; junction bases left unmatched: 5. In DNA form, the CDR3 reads TGCGCCAGCAGCCAAGCACAGGGGGCGCGTACTGAAGCTTTCTTT. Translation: CASSQAQGARTEAFF.

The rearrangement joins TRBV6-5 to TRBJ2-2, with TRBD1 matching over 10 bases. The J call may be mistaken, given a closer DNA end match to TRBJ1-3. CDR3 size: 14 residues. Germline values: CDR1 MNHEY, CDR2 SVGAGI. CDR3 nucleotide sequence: TGTGCCAGCAGCGGGACAGGGGCTGGAAACACCATATATTTT. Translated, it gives CASSGTGAGNTIYF.

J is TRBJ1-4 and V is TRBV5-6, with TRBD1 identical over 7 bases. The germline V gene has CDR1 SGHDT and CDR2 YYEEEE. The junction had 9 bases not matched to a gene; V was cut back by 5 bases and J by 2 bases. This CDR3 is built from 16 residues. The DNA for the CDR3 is TGTGCCAGCAGATTGCTAGGGGGCGCGACTAATGAAAAACTGTTTTTT. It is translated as CASRLLGGATNEKLFF.

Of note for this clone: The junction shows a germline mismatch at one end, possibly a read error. The CDR3, as DNA: TGTGCTAGCAGCTTAGCGGCTCTAGCGGGAGCCTACAATGAGCAGTTCTTC. Its protein is CASSLAALAGAYNEQFF. This chain uses TRBV7-7 with TRBJ2-1, with 10 positions matching TRBD2. This CDR3 is built from 17 residues. Germline V gene sequence: CDR1 SSHAT, CDR2 FNYEAQ (reference sequence). The entire variable domain, with the rest obtained from reference TRBV7-7 and TRBJ2-1, is as follows: GAGVSQSPRYKVTKRGQDVTLRCDPISSHATLYWYQQALGQGPEFLTYFNYEAQPDKSGLPSDRFSAERPEGSISTLTIQRTEQRDSAMYRCASSLAALAGAYNEQFFGPGTRLTVL.